This passage covers 10 T cell receptor beta chains from one sample sequenced in a study of identical twins. TCRdb analysed the 5' RACE reads with MiXCR anew, one entry per CDR3 protein. Of about 520,000 distinct CDR3 sequences in the sample, about 20% were seen once. These data were also reused for a study on T cells expressing NK-cell markers.

The sequencing sample was made of CD4+ T cells sorted from blood. Receptors originate from a woman aged 18-30 years in good health.

The sample holds a few counts of this clonotype. This chain uses TRBV19 with TRBJ2-7; D is undetermined. CDR1 is LNHDA, CDR2 SQIVND, per germline (reference sequence). The CDR3 spans 14 residues. Trimming shortened V by 2 bases and J by 3 bases, and 11 bases separated the two germline ends. This CDR3 is CASSIQRDVYEQYF. The CDR3 nucleotides read TGTGCCAGTAGTATACAACGAGACGTCTACGAGCAGTACTTC. Complete variable domain (other parts from reference TRBV19 and TRBJ2-7): DGGITQSPKYLFRKEGQNVTLSCEQNLNHDAMYWYRQDPGQGLRLIYYSQIVNDFQKGDIAEGYSVSREKKESFPLTVTSAQKNPTAFYLCASSIQRDVYEQYFGPGTRLTVT.

The chain links TRBV5-1 to TRBJ2-1, with TRBD2 matching 9 bases. The CDR3 is made up of 15 amino acids. Trimming at V came to 0 bases and at J to 8 bases, leaving 6 bases not matched to a gene. The germline V gene has CDR1 SGHRS and CDR2 YFSETQ. Here the CDR3 reads CASSLEASGKYEQFF. In DNA form, the CDR3 reads TGCGCCAGCAGCTTGGAAGCTAGCGGGAAATATGAGCAGTTCTTC. The whole variable domain, filled in from reference TRBV5-1 and TRBJ2-1, reads KAGVTQTPRYLIKTRGQQVTLSCSPISGHRSVSWYQQTPGQGLQFLFEYFSETQRNKGNFPGRFSGRQFSNSRSEMNVSTLELGDSALYLCASSLEASGKYEQFFGPGTRLTVL.

In its sample, this clonotype was seen a few times. J is TRBJ2-1 and V is TRBV29-1; a possible D gene is TRBD1 (7 bases). In germline, CDR1 is SQVTM, CDR2 ANQGSEA. The CDR3 is made up of 15 amino acids. V was pared by 7 bases and J by 0 bases, with 16 bases between. CDR3 residues: CSGARQGGSYNEQFF. The DNA of the CDR3 is TGCAGCGGCGCTCGGCAGGGGGGCTCCTACAATGAGCAGTTCTTC.

Only a few counts were recorded for this clonotype. The rearrangement uses TRBV6-5 and TRBJ1-2; maybe TRBD1 (5 bases). This CDR3 region has 16 residues. In germline, CDR1 is MNHEY, CDR2 SVGAGI. Trimming cost V 2 bases and J 2 bases, with 15 bases left between them. The CDR3 sequence is CASSYAGLGRNYGYTF. DNA of the CDR3: TGTGCCAGCAGTTACGCGGGGCTTGGTAGGAACTATGGCTACACCTTC.

V gene TRBV7-9 combines with J gene TRBJ2-7, with TRBD1 as a possible D gene (6 bases). The CDR3 sequence is 16 residues long. Germline CDR1 reads SEHNR; CDR2 reads FQNEAQ (reference sequence). V was shortened by 5 bases and J by 1 base, with 18 bases between the two germline ends. This CDR3 is CASSPGRGGWSYEQYF. As DNA, the CDR3 is TGTGCCAGCAGCCCAGGGAGAGGGGGTTGGTCCTACGAGCAGTACTTC.

This chain links TRBV12-3 or TRBV12-4 with TRBJ2-1, with TRBD2 as a possible D gene (5 bases). The V end lost 7 bases, the J end lost 0 bases, and 13 bases lay between the germline ends. CDR3 length: 15 amino acids. The CDR3 sequence is CASTPDFSSYNEQFF. In nucleotides, the CDR3 is TGTGCCAGCACCCCGGACTTTTCCTCCTACAATGAGCAGTTCTTC.

This clonotype was recorded a few times. This chain links TRBV2 with TRBJ1-1; 8 bases agree with TRBD1. CDR3 size: 17 residues. V was pared by 8 bases and J by 1 base, with 15 bases of the junction left unmatched. Germline V gives CDR1 SNHLY, CDR2 FYNNEI. CDR3 DNA sequence: TGTGCCAGCCAGCCGGCAGGGGGCTCCTATAAGAACACTGAAGCTTTCTTT. It codes for CASQPAGGSYKNTEAFF.

This clonotype was observed many times. This chain links TRBV20-1 with TRBJ2-3; no clear D. Trimming removed 6 bases from V and 2 bases from J, with 12 bases in between. The CDR3 consists of 13 residues. The germline CDR1 and CDR2 sequences are DFQATT and SNEGSKA (reference sequence). CDR3 in DNA: TGCAGTGCCCCTGCCAGGTTCACAGATACGCAGTATTTT. This translates into CSAPARFTDTQYF.

The CDR3 DNA reads as TGTGCCAGCAGCCGGGACAGGGTTATTTCACCCCTCCACTTT. Translated: CASSRDRVISPLHF. The V call is TRBV6-1, the J call TRBJ1-6, with 9 bases fitting TRBD1. Germline V gives CDR1 MNHNS, CDR2 SASEGT. This CDR3 region has 14 residues. After removal of 6 bases from V and 9 bases from J, the junction contained 6 bases not matched to a gene.

V usage is TRBV5-1 and J usage is TRBJ1-2; 12 positions match TRBD1. The CDR3 extends over 17 amino acids. J was trimmed by 5 bases and V by 0 bases; bases with no gene match: 8. Germline CDR1 and CDR2: SGHRS and YFSETQ. Written as DNA, the CDR3 is TGCGCCAGCAGCTTGGAGGGACAGGGGGCCTTAGGGTATGGCTACACCTTC. This gives the protein CASSLEGQGALGYGYTF. The complete variable domain, with remaining parts taken from reference TRBV5-1 and TRBJ1-2, reads KAGVTQTPRYLIKTRGQQVTLSCSPISGHRSVSWYQQTPGQGLQFLFEYFSETQRNKGNFPGRFSGRQFSNSRSEMNVSTLELGDSALYLCASSLEGQGALGYGYTFGSGTRLTVV.